The 19 T cell receptor beta chains presented below share a single source sample, sequenced in a study of T-cell reconstitution after alpha-beta-depleted transplantation in children. Construction of the TCRbeta library involved unique molecular identifiers. TCRdb reanalysed the PCR reads using MiXCR and keeps one entry per CDR3 protein. This sample has around 600,000 distinct CDR3 sequences, with roughly 15% found just once. The sample consisted of PBMCs from the stem cell graft donor, taken from the stem cell graft. These receptors were taken from a human donor who donated a stem cell graft to a child with acute myeloid leukemia.

Comment on this clonotype: A much larger clonotype is one base distant, so this may be a read error. CDR3 bases: TGTGCCAGCAGCCCCACTAGTGAAGAGACCCAGTACTTC. Protein: CASSPTSEETQYF. The chain couples TRBV5-4 to TRBJ2-5; D might be TRBD2 (5 bases). V was shortened by 4 bases and J by 3 bases, with 10 bases between the two germline ends. The germline gives CDR1 SGHNT, CDR2 YYREEE (reference sequence). This CDR3 has 13 amino acids. Complete variable domain (other parts from reference TRBV5-4 and TRBJ2-5): ETGVTQSPTHLIKTRGQQVTLRCSSQSGHNTVSWYQQALGQGPQFIFQYYREEENGRGNFPPRFSGLQFPNYSSELNVNALELDDSALYLCASSPTSEETQYFGPGTRLLVL.

This clonotype occurred a few times. This chain connects TRBV20-1 to TRBJ1-4; D is unclear. The CDR3 covers 13 residues. V dropped 5 bases and J dropped 1 base, with 8 bases sitting between them. Germline-derived CDR1 and CDR2 are DFQATT and SNEGSKA (reference sequence). CDR3 sequence reads: CSAADGTNEKLFF. As DNA, the CDR3 is TGCAGTGCTGCGGACGGAACTAATGAAAAACTGTTTTTT.

Of note for this clonotype: This may stem from a read error, because a much larger clone lies one nucleotide away. Since no conserved phenylalanine or tryptophan closes the CDR3, a read error is the likely cause. The gene calls are TRBV27 and TRBJ2-2; weak D call: TRBD2 (6 bases). The CDR3 covers 14 residues. Germline V gene data show CDR1 as MNHEY and CDR2 as SMNVEV (reference sequence). V lost 6 bases and J lost 4, with 12 bases in between. CDR3 amino acids: CASRRAGLTGELFS. CDR3 in DNA: TGTGCCAGCAGGCGCGCGGGGCTCACCGGGGAGCTGTTTTCT.

This clonotype was counted ten times or more. The chain couples TRBV7-2 to TRBJ1-2, with D maybe TRBD1 (6 bases). Germline CDR1 SGHTA, CDR2 FQGNSA. The CDR3 covers 14 residues. V lost 4 bases, J lost 8 bases, and 17 bases lay in between. CDR3 sequence reads: CASSSRTDRSGYTF. CDR3 coding DNA: TGTGCCAGCAGCTCTAGGACAGATCGGTCCGGCTACACCTTC.

This clonotype was detected many times. V usage is TRBV20-1 and J usage is TRBJ2-7, with D maybe TRBD2 (7 bases). Trimming cost V 0 bases and J 3 bases, with 18 bases left between them. The CDR3 has 16 residues. Looked up from germline, CDR1 is DFQATT and CDR2 is SNEGSKA (reference sequence). The CDR3 sequence: CSAREGRGATNYEQYV. The CDR3 region has the DNA TGCAGTGCTAGAGAGGGTCGGGGGGCGACAAACTACGAGCAGTACGTC.

The CDR3 bases are TGTGCCAGCAGCTTCGGTTCCCCCCCAGATACGCAGTATTTT. Translating it yields CASSFGSPPDTQYF. The rearrangement links TRBV7-2 to TRBJ2-3; D is unresolved. Germline lookup yields CDR1 SGHTA and CDR2 FQGNSA. The CDR3 extends over 14 amino acids. Trimming shortened V by 3 bases and J by 4 bases, and 11 bases separated the two germline ends.

For this clonotype: The conserved phenylalanine or tryptophan normally closing the CDR3 is absent here, so this likely arose from a read error. The chain combines TRBV24-1 with TRBJ2-1; 9 nucleotides agree with TRBD1. J gave up 5 bases and V 8 bases, and 6 bases lay outside the gene matches. CDR1 and CDR2 from the germline V gene are KGHDR and SFDVKD. CDR3 length equals 14 residues. The CDR3 sequence: CATMRDRVHNEQFV. The CDR3 nucleotides read TGTGCCACCATGCGGGACAGGGTTCACAATGAGCAGTTCGTC.

This clonotype has at least ten counts. CDR3 in DNA: TGCGCCAGCAGCTTGGGACAGGAAACCTACGAGCAGTACTTC. It encodes CASSLGQETYEQYF. The chain employs TRBV5-1 and TRBJ2-7; D is perhaps TRBD1 (6 bases). Germline V gene sequence: CDR1 SGHRS, CDR2 YFSETQ. Trimming shortened V by 0 bases and J by 2 bases, and 9 bases separated the two germline ends. This CDR3 contains 14 residues.

This clonotype was counted at least ten times. The CDR3 reads CASSSHGTDLNEQFF. CDR3 bases: TGTGCCAGCAGTTCTCATGGGACTGACCTCAATGAGCAGTTCTTC. The J gene is TRBJ2-1, the V gene TRBV6-5, with D perhaps matching TRBD2 (6 bases). The germline gives CDR1 MNHEY, CDR2 SVGAGI. V was trimmed by 4 bases and J by 6 bases, leaving 16 bases between them. This CDR3 region has 15 residues.

This clonotype turned up a few times. The genes are TRBV9 and TRBJ2-7; the D is unclear. This CDR3 is 14 amino acids long. Germline V lookup: CDR1 SGDLS, CDR2 YYNGEE. V lost 2 bases and J lost 0, with 9 bases in between. The CDR3 coding sequence is TGTGCCAGCAGCGTCCACTTTAGCTCCTACGAGCAGTACTTC. Protein sequence: CASSVHFSSYEQYF. The variable domain in full, with the rest retrieved from reference TRBV9 and TRBJ2-7, is DSGVTQTPKHLITATGQRVTLRCSPRSGDLSVYWYQQSLDQGLQFLIQYYNGEERAKGNILERFSAQQFPDLHSELNLSSLELGDSALYFCASSVHFSSYEQYFGPGTRLTVT.

The rearrangement joins TRBV20-1 to TRBJ2-2; no definite D call. Per the germline V gene, CDR1 is DFQATT and CDR2 is SNEGSKA (reference sequence). The CDR3 covers 13 residues. Trimming pared 3 bases from V and 4 bases from J, leaving 9 bases between. CDR3 DNA sequence: TGCAGTGCTAGTTCGGGCGGCACCGGGGAGCTGTTTTTT. It specifies CSASSGGTGELFF.

CDR3 DNA: TGCAGCGTACAGTTGAACACTGAAGCTTTCTTT. It codes for CSVQLNTEAFF. This sequence joins TRBV29-1 and TRBJ1-1; D not resolved. Germline V lookup: CDR1 SQVTM, CDR2 ANQGSEA. The CDR3 runs 11 residues. V lost 6 bases and J lost 0, with 5 bases in between.

This clonotype has at least ten counts. The rearrangement links TRBV29-1 to TRBJ2-5; D may be TRBD1 or TRBD2 (7 bases each). Germline CDR1 is SQVTM and CDR2 is ANQGSEA. The ends were cut back, 7 bases at V and 5 bases at J, with 17 bases in the middle. CDR3 length: 13 residues. The CDR3 sequence: CSARQGGRETQYF. The DNA of the CDR3 is TGCAGCGCAAGACAGGGAGGGCGGGAGACCCAGTACTTC.

Many counts were recorded for this clonotype. The chain carries TRBV20-1 and TRBJ2-3, with 7 bases identical to TRBD1. CDR1 and CDR2 (germline): DFQATT, SNEGSKA (reference sequence). The CDR3 covers 14 residues. J lost 5 bases, V lost 7 bases, and 12 bases had no gene match. CDR3 residues: CSVKRGGRRDTQYF. The CDR3 nucleotides read TGCAGTGTTAAAAGAGGGGGCCGTAGAGATACGCAGTATTTT.

This clonotype occurred many times. The chain combines TRBV10-3 with TRBJ2-5; D gene unclear. Germline CDR1 reads ENHRY; CDR2 reads SYGVKD. The CDR3 totals 12 residues. The V gene lost 6 bases and the J gene lost 4 bases, with 9 bases spanning the gap. CDR3 DNA: TGTGCCATCAGCGGACCCGGAGAGACCCAGTACTTC. Translated, it gives CAISGPGETQYF.

This clonotype was recorded many times. The chain employs TRBV10-3 and TRBJ2-1, with a weak D call TRBD2 (7 bases). The V and J ends lost 4 bases and 10 bases respectively, with 14 bases between them. The germline V gene encodes CDR1 ENHRY and CDR2 SYGVKD. This CDR3 contains 13 residues. The CDR3 loop is CAISGGGAGEQFF. CDR3 DNA sequence: TGTGCCATCAGTGGAGGGGGGGCAGGCGAGCAGTTCTTC.

The chain combines TRBV2 with TRBJ1-2; a possible D gene is TRBD1 (5 bases). Germline CDR1 and CDR2: SNHLY and FYNNEI. Trimming took off 6 bases at V and 4 bases at J, with 12 bases between the two ends. CDR3 length: 13 residues. Written as DNA, the CDR3 is TGTGCCAGCAGCTCGGACACCGTCTATGGCTACACCTTC. It translates to CASSSDTVYGYTF.

The chain has TRBV7-9 and TRBJ1-1; D remains unclear. V was cut by 7 bases and J by 0 bases, with 18 bases left in between. The CDR3 extends over 16 amino acids. The germline V gene has CDR1 SEHNR and CDR2 FQNEAQ (reference sequence). The CDR3 reads CASTKNLGLLNTEAFF. In nucleotides, the CDR3 is TGTGCCAGCACCAAAAACCTCGGACTCTTGAACACTGAAGCTTTCTTT.

This clonotype has only one observation. The chain recombines TRBV25-1 with TRBJ2-1; the D gene could be TRBD1 or TRBD2 (6 bases each). Germline V gene sequence: CDR1 MGHDK, CDR2 SYGVNS. The length of the CDR3 is 14 residues. Trimming removed 4 bases from V and 6 bases from J, with 13 bases in between. DNA for the CDR3: TGTGCCAGCAGTGGTTCCAGGGGAGGCAATGAGCAGTTCTTC. It is translated as CASSGSRGGNEQFF.